The 29 T cell receptor beta chains below were found in one sample sequenced in a study of a mutant IDH1 vaccine in newly diagnosed glioma. Time point here: baseline, week 1 (first vaccination visit). Noted treatment: pre-vaccination baseline after standard-of-care therapy. Using immunoSEQ multiplex PCR, the repertoire was profiled, and TCRdb retains in-frame clones only, with some absent. The repertoire holds some 90,000 clones, with over 75% as singletons. Here the sequenced sample was PBMCs, taken from a glioma patient treated with radiotherapy, temozolomide or both. The receptors were sampled from a man between 40 and 49 years old with glioma. Some clones in this sample may be carry-over from other donors' samples.

The rearrangement joins TRBV27 to TRBJ2-2; D is unresolved. Trimming pared 5 bases from V and 4 bases from J, leaving 5 bases between. Germline lookup yields CDR1 MNHEY and CDR2 SMNVEV (reference sequence). The CDR3 is made up of 12 amino acids. The CDR3 protein is CASSGVTGELFF. For the CDR3, the DNA is TGTGCCAGCAGTGGGGTCACCGGGGAGCTGTTTTTT.

The rearrangement links TRBV2 to TRBJ2-3; TRBD1 agrees at 7 bases. This CDR3 spans 15 amino acids. The germline gives CDR1 SNHLY, CDR2 FYNNEI. The junction had 12 bases not matched to a gene; V was cut back by 7 bases and J by 5 bases. The chain's CDR3 is CASTGQVTVLDTQYF. The CDR3, as DNA: TGTGCCAGCACTGGACAGGTGACCGTTTTAGATACGCAGTATTTT.

This chain links TRBV30 with TRBJ1-3; D not certain. There are 14 residues in the CDR3. Looked up from germline, CDR1 is GTSNPN and CDR2 is SVGIG (reference sequence). V lost 0 bases and J lost 3, with 9 bases in between. The CDR3 region has the DNA TGTGCCTGGAGTGTAGGCCTTAATGGAAACACCATATATTTT. Translated: CAWSVGLNGNTIYF.

V and J are TRBV29-1 and TRBJ1-1, with a possible D match to TRBD1 (6 bases). This CDR3 spans 14 amino acids. Germline V lookup: CDR1 SQVTM, CDR2 ANQGSEA. CDR3 residues: CSDAGAQMNTEAFF. The CDR3 DNA reads TGCAGTGACGCAGGGGCGCAGATGAACACTGAAGCTTTCTTT.

V usage is TRBV15 and J usage is TRBJ2-7, with a tentative D call TRBD2 (6 bases). V lost 0 bases, J lost 5 bases, and 17 bases lay in between. The V gene's germline CDR1 is LNHNV and CDR2 YYDKDF (reference sequence). CDR3 length: 16 amino acids. The CDR3 nucleotides are TGTGCCACCAGCAGAGAACCGGGACTCCTCCTCCACGAGCAGTACTTC. Amino acids: CATSREPGLLLHEQYF.

J is TRBJ1-5 and V is TRBV30; tentative D call: TRBD1 (6 bases). The CDR3 totals 16 residues. Trimming left V 3 bases short and J 0 bases short, with 15 bases between. Germline lookup yields CDR1 GTSNPN and CDR2 SVGIG (reference sequence). CDR3 nucleotide sequence: TGTGCCTGGAGCTCCCCGACAGGCTATAGCAATCAGCCCCAGCATTTT. This gives the protein CAWSSPTGYSNQPQHF.

This clone was observed once. This chain connects TRBV7-2 to TRBJ2-1; D not certain. V was cut by 0 bases and J by 2 bases, with 8 bases left in between. The CDR3 has 15 residues. From germline, CDR1 is SGHTA and CDR2 FQGNSA. Written as DNA, the CDR3 is TGTGCCAGCAGCTTAGCCGGGTCACCCTACAATGAGCAGTTCTTC. It yields the protein CASSLAGSPYNEQFF.

The chain is built from TRBV7-2 and TRBJ1-2, with TRBD1 as a possible D gene (5 bases). Germline values: CDR1 SGHTA, CDR2 FQGNSA. Trimming shortened V by 5 bases and J by 2 bases, and 12 bases separated the two germline ends. CDR3 length: 14 residues. CDR3 coding DNA: TGTGCCAGCAGCCCCCGGGGGGGAAACTATGGCTACACCTTC. It specifies CASSPRGGNYGYTF.

CDR3 loop: CASSTQAYSNQPQHF. In DNA form, the CDR3 reads TGTGCCAGCAGTACCCAGGCTTATAGCAATCAGCCCCAGCATTTT. This chain links TRBV6-5 with TRBJ1-5; D gene unclear. Germline assignment: CDR1 MNHEY and CDR2 SVGAGI. The CDR3 extends over 15 amino acids. Trimming cost V 5 bases and J 0 bases, with 11 bases left between them.

The chain combines TRBV9 with TRBJ2-1; D possibly corresponds to TRBD1 (5 bases). From germline, CDR1 is SGDLS and CDR2 YYNGEE. The CDR3 consists of 13 residues. The V gene lost 0 bases and the J gene lost 11 bases, with 12 bases spanning the gap. DNA for the CDR3: TGTGCCAGCAGCGTAGGTGGGGCGACCCAGCAGTTCTTC. Translated: CASSVGGATQQFF.

The CDR3 nucleotides read TGTGCCAGCAGCCAAGTTCCCAGCGGGGGGCTGGAGACCCAGTACTTC. Its translation: CASSQVPSGGLETQYF. The V gene is TRBV4-2, the J gene TRBJ2-5; TRBD2 matches at 9 bases. The CDR3 covers 16 residues. Germline assignment: CDR1 LGHNA and CDR2 YNFKEQ. V was clipped by 1 base and J by 5 bases; unmatched bases: 8.

This clone turned up a few times. V usage is TRBV2 and J usage is TRBJ1-6, with TRBD1 matching over 7 bases. The V gene end was trimmed by 11 bases and the J gene end by 10 bases; junction bases not matched to a gene: 14. The CDR3 is 14 residues long. The germline gives CDR1 SNHLY, CDR2 FYNNEI. This CDR3 is CAVRDRLMESPLHF. The CDR3 bases are TGTGCCGTTCGGGACAGATTAATGGAGTCACCCCTCCACTTT.

This clone appeared once. The chain recombines TRBV5-1 with TRBJ2-1; 9 bases line up with TRBD2. This CDR3 is built from 18 residues. Unmatched junction bases numbered 10, after V lost 3 bases and J lost 0 bases. In germline, CDR1 is SGHRS, CDR2 YFSETQ. The CDR3 nucleotides read TGCGCCAGCAGCTGGGCGCCTAGCGGGGTGAGCTCCTACAATGAGCAGTTCTTC. Protein sequence: CASSWAPSGVSSYNEQFF.

This clone was recorded once. The rearrangement uses TRBV5-6 and TRBJ2-7, with TRBD1 matching over 7 bases. With V trimmed by 4 bases and J by 0 bases, 10 bases remained unmatched. Germline V gene lookup returns CDR1 SGHDT and CDR2 YYEEEE. The CDR3 covers 16 residues. The CDR3 DNA is TGTGCCAGCAGCCCCGCCGGGACAGCGAGCTCCTACGAGCAGTACTTC. Translated: CASSPAGTASSYEQYF.

The chain combines TRBV2 with TRBJ1-5; D unresolved. The CDR3 extends over 14 amino acids. V dropped 5 bases and J dropped 8 bases, with 16 bases sitting between them. Looked up from germline, CDR1 is SNHLY and CDR2 is FYNNEI. The DNA of the CDR3 is TGTGCCAGCAGTCCTAAATATGGGGAAGAGCCCCAGCATTTT. This translates into CASSPKYGEEPQHF. Complete variable domain (other parts from reference TRBV2 and TRBJ1-5): EPEVTQTPSHQVTQMGQEVILRCVPISNHLYFYWYRQILGQKVEFLVSFYNNEISEKSEIFDDQFSVERPDGSNFTLKIRSTKLEDSAMYFCASSPKYGEEPQHFGDGTRLSIL.

In this sample, this clone turned up a few times. V is TRBV2 and J is TRBJ2-5, with 10 bases that match TRBD1. The V gene's germline CDR1 is SNHLY and CDR2 FYNNEI. This CDR3 is 17 amino acids long. V trimming: 4 bases; J trimming: 4 bases; junction bases outside the gene matches: 12. CDR3 loop: CASSGSHRTGGGETQYF. As DNA, the CDR3 is TGTGCCAGCAGTGGTTCCCACAGGACAGGGGGAGGAGAGACCCAGTACTTC.

The gene calls are TRBV7-9 and TRBJ1-6; a possible D gene is TRBD1 (5 bases). V lost 4 bases, J lost 5 bases, and 9 bases lay in between. Germline assignment: CDR1 SEHNR and CDR2 FQNEAQ (reference sequence). The CDR3 runs 14 residues. CDR3 loop: CASSWDGDNSPLHF. CDR3 coding DNA: TGTGCCAGCAGCTGGGACGGCGATAATTCACCCCTCCACTTT. Based on the CDR3 plus reference TRBV7-9 and TRBJ1-6, the full variable domain is DTGVSQNPRHKITKRGQNVTFRCDPISEHNRLYWYRQTLGQGPEFLTYFQNEAQLEKSRLLSDRFSAERPKGSFSTLEIQRTEQGDSAMYLCASSWDGDNSPLHFGNGTRLTVT.

This clone was picked up one time. The CDR3, as DNA: TGTGCCAGCTCACCGGACCTCGGGGCTGAAGCTTTCTTT. It translates to CASSPDLGAEAFF. The J gene is TRBJ1-1, the V gene TRBV18; D not certain. Germline lookup yields CDR1 KGHSH and CDR2 LQKENI. The CDR3 sequence is 13 residues long. V gave up 3 bases and J gave up 6 bases, with 11 bases separating them.

The gene calls are TRBV5-5 and TRBJ2-7; D gene unclear. Germline values: CDR1 SGHKS, CDR2 YYEKEE (reference sequence). The ends were cut back, 0 bases at V and 3 bases at J, with 4 bases in the middle. The CDR3 covers 12 residues. The chain's CDR3 is CASSLASYEQYF. In DNA form, the CDR3 reads TGTGCCAGCAGCTTGGCGAGCTACGAGCAGTACTTC.

J is TRBJ2-7 and V is TRBV5-1, with D unresolved. Germline CDR1 reads SGHRS; CDR2 reads YFSETQ. V was shortened by 4 bases and J by 5 bases, with 10 bases between the two germline ends. The CDR3 spans 12 residues. CDR3 in DNA: TGCGCCAGCAGCCAACCCCCCAACGAGCAGTACTTC. This sequence encodes CASSQPPNEQYF. Together with reference TRBV5-1 and TRBJ2-7, the CDR3 gives the full variable domain: KAGVTQTPRYLIKTRGQQVTLSCSPISGHRSVSWYQQTPGQGLQFLFEYFSETQRNKGNFPGRFSGRQFSNSRSEMNVSTLELGDSALYLCASSQPPNEQYFGPGTRLTVT.

The gene calls are TRBV6-6 and TRBJ1-2; D unclear. In germline, CDR1 is MNHNY, CDR2 SVGAGI (reference sequence). Trimming left V 4 bases short and J 4 bases short, with 7 bases between. The CDR3 length is 12 residues. The CDR3 bases are TGTGCCAGCAGTTCTTCAGGCTATGGCTACACCTTC. This encodes CASSSSGYGYTF.

The V gene is TRBV2, the J gene TRBJ1-1, with D uncertain. Germline CDR1 and CDR2: SNHLY and FYNNEI. The germline V and J ends were trimmed by 7 bases and 4 bases, with 13 bases remaining between them. This CDR3 has 13 residues. The CDR3, as DNA: TGTGCCAGCACTGGCAGAAGCAGCACTGAAGCTTTCTTT. Translated, it gives CASTGRSSTEAFF. Full variable domain (remainder filled in from reference TRBV2 and TRBJ1-1): EPEVTQTPSHQVTQMGQEVILRCVPISNHLYFYWYRQILGQKVEFLVSFYNNEISEKSEIFDDQFSVERPDGSNFTLKIRSTKLEDSAMYFCASTGRSSTEAFFGQGTRLTVV.

The V call is TRBV6-5, the J call TRBJ1-2, with D perhaps matching TRBD1 (6 bases). V gave up 3 bases and J gave up 5 bases, with 13 bases separating them. Germline-derived CDR1 and CDR2 are MNHEY and SVGAGI. The CDR3 consists of 14 residues. The DNA for the CDR3 is TGTGCCAGCAGTTATGACACCGGGACATATGGCTACACCTTC. Its protein is CASSYDTGTYGYTF.

The chain uses TRBV25-1 and TRBJ1-4, with a possible D match to TRBD1 (6 bases). This CDR3 has 14 residues. V was pared by 4 bases and J by 8 bases, with 14 bases between. Looked up from germline, CDR1 is MGHDK and CDR2 is SYGVNS. This chain's CDR3 is CASSAQGLGEKLFF. The CDR3 DNA sequence: TGTGCCAGCAGTGCGCAGGGGCTGGGGGAAAAACTGTTTTTT.

The J gene is TRBJ2-1, the V gene TRBV5-6; D call uncertain. The germline gives CDR1 SGHDT, CDR2 YYEEEE. The CDR3 contains 11 residues. The germline V and J ends were trimmed by 4 bases and 6 bases, with 5 bases remaining between them. The CDR3 DNA sequence: TGTGCCAGCAGCCTAATCAATGAGCAGTTCTTC. Protein sequence: CASSLINEQFF.

This chain connects TRBV5-8 to TRBJ2-7; D may be TRBD1 (6 bases). Germline-derived CDR1 and CDR2 are SGHTS and YDEGEE. Trimming left V 2 bases short and J 6 bases short, with 15 bases between. This CDR3 contains 14 residues. The CDR3 protein is CASSFVRGVSEQYF. CDR3 sequence (DNA): TGTGCCAGCAGCTTTGTCAGGGGAGTGAGCGAGCAGTACTTC.

The genes are TRBV6-5 and TRBJ2-2; D unclear. The CDR3 runs to 14 residues. Germline CDR1 reads MNHEY; CDR2 reads SVGAGI. V was pared by 5 bases and J by 1 base, with 8 bases between. As DNA, the CDR3 is TGTGCCAGCAGTAGCAGGTGGAACACCGGGGAGCTGTTTTTT. Translation gives CASSSRWNTGELFF.

The rearrangement links TRBV7-6 to TRBJ1-2; possible D gene TRBD1, 6 bases. CDR1 is SGHVS and CDR2 is FNYEAQ in the germline V gene. The germline V and J ends were trimmed by 2 bases and 2 bases, with 9 bases remaining between them. The CDR3 loop spans 14 amino acids. CDR3 sequence: CASSLQGPNYGYTF. CDR3 DNA sequence: TGTGCCAGCAGCTTACAGGGGCCCAACTATGGCTACACCTTC.

This clone turned up a few times. The chain links TRBV5-1 to TRBJ1-4, with D possibly being TRBD1 (6 bases). V lost 0 bases to trimming and J lost 0 bases, with 15 bases between them. Germline loops: CDR1 SGHRS, CDR2 YFSETQ. There are 18 residues in the CDR3. The CDR3 sequence: CASSLGHRDPATNEKLFF. CDR3 DNA sequence: TGCGCCAGCAGCTTGGGGCACAGGGACCCTGCAACTAATGAAAAACTGTTTTTT.